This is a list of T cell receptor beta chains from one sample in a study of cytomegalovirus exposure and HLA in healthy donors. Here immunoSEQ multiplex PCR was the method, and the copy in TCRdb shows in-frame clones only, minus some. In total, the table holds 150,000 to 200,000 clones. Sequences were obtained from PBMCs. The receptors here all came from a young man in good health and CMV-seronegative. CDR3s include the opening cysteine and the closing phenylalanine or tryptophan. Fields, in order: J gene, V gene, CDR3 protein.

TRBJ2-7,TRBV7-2,CASSFGASGTYEQYF
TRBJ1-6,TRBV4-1,CASSQGGGATSPLHF
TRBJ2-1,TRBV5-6,CASSWVAGLSHEQFF
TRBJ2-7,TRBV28,CASSSSVYEQYF
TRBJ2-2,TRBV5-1,CASTLLAENTGELFF
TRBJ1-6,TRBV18,CASSPTGELRDSPLHF
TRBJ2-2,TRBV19,CASSAYRGTNTGELFF
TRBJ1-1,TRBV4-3,CASSQDLGGPSTEAFF
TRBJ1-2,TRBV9,CASSVLGGPTTNYGYTF
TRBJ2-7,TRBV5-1,CASSVAGPNYEQYF
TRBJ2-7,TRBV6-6,CASSGQGIYEQYF
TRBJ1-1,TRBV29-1,CSVADRRLMNTEAFF
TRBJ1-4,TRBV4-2,CASSHMTGEEKLFF
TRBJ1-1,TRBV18,CASSPQGDTEAFF
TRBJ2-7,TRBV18,CASSRPGQAPYEQYF
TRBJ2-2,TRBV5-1,CASSRTGAGELFF
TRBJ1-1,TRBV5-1,CASSFRGHDTEAFF